The rows below give T cell receptor beta chains drawn from one sample of a study of neoadjuvant nivolumab and ipilimumab in lung cancer. Produced via immunoSEQ multiplex PCR; TCRdb's table is partial and in-frame only. This sample has about 38,000 clones, with about 88% found just once. Specimen: peripheral blood, collected before neoadjuvant nivolumab, alone or with ipilimumab. The receptors come from an adult with non-small cell lung cancer. CDR3s leave out the opening cysteine and the closing phenylalanine or tryptophan. D genes are given only for firm matches.

TRBV15	TRBJ2-6	NA	ATSRESQGTGANVLT
TRBV10-2	TRBJ2-1	NA	ASSEPGPAGNEQF
TRBV10-3	TRBJ2-3	NA	AISVSGPSTDTQY
TRBV15	TRBJ1-4	NA	ATSRDATGSGEKLF
TRBV7-7	TRBJ2-2	NA	ASSRNENTGELF
TRBV7-9	TRBJ2-1	TRBD2	ASSLSSNERGYNEQF
TRBV9	TRBJ1-2	NA	ASSGRVNGYT
TRBV5-1	TRBJ2-3	TRBD1	ASSIWGGQGADTQY
TRBV5-1	TRBJ1-5	NA	ASSFEGGQPQH
TRBV30	TRBJ1-4	NA	AWSVQTQELF
TRBV9	TRBJ2-7	TRBD2	ASSAGLAYEQY
TRBV5-1	TRBJ2-7	NA	ASSLADRGYEQY
TRBV7-9	TRBJ2-5	TRBD1	ASSSGTGGLETQY
TRBV5-1	TRBJ2-7	TRBD1	ASSLAAGGRAEQY
TRBV30	TRBJ2-1	NA	AWSDLFLRYGEQF
TRBV6-4	TRBJ2-1	NA	ASSSGGADYEQF
TRBV7-9	TRBJ1-2	TRBD1	ASSSRTGTNYGYT
TRBV5-1	TRBJ2-1	TRBD2	ASRTSGSDEQF
TRBV30	TRBJ1-1	NA	AWMGTEAF
TRBV7-9	TRBJ2-7	TRBD2	ASSLSGGSGSGY
TRBV9	TRBJ2-7	TRBD1	ASSVEQGSSYEQY
TRBV7-9	TRBJ1-5	NA	ASSLAGTDNQPQH
TRBV30	TRBJ2-5	NA	AWKQGWGQETQY
TRBV29-1	TRBJ2-3	NA	SATGTSTDTQY
TRBV2	TRBJ1-5	TRBD1	ASRDRGGNQPQH
TRBV29-1	TRBJ2-1	TRBD2	SVDPSGGSYNEQF
TRBV9	TRBJ2-7	NA	ASSVDGGRAYEQY
TRBV7-2	TRBJ1-3	NA	ASSFPSGNTIY
TRBV30	TRBJ2-5	NA	AWSVTWGLTQETQY
TRBV27	TRBJ2-6	NA	ASSFNSGTAGANVLT
TRBV4-2	TRBJ2-7	TRBD2	ASSQTLSGSRVEQY
TRBV7-9	TRBJ1-1	TRBD1	ATIDRELEAF
TRBV6-6	TRBJ2-3	NA	ASKRTVSTDTQY
TRBV7-2	TRBJ2-1	TRBD2	ASSWGLAGVDNEQF
TRBV6-1	TRBJ1-1	TRBD1	AISRDSMNTEAF
TRBV19	TRBJ2-3	TRBD2	ASRDSGPSTDTQY
TRBV30	TRBJ2-7	NA	AWSWEYEQY
TRBV7-2	TRBJ2-7	TRBD1	ASSNRGYEQY
TRBV7-2	TRBJ1-2	TRBD1	ASSGDRGLNYGYT
TRBV5-1	TRBJ2-1	TRBD1	ASSLNGQGGEQF
TRBV11-2	TRBJ2-7	NA	ASSLTGEGVEQY
TRBV5-4	TRBJ1-2	TRBD1	ATQRTGYGYT